The 25 T cell receptor beta chains below come from one sample, sequenced in a study of glioma-infiltrating T cells after dendritic cell vaccination. The repertoire was sequenced with immunoSEQ multiplex PCR; TCRdb's copy has only in-frame clones and lacks some. The data hold some 100,000 clones, with approximately 81% observed a single time. Specimen: blood, collected before dendritic cell vaccination. Receptor source: a human donor with glioblastoma.

This chain uses TRBV7-3 with TRBJ2-1, with D maybe TRBD2 (6 bases). The V gene lost 8 bases and the J gene lost 6 bases, with 17 bases spanning the gap. Germline V gives CDR1 SGHTA, CDR2 FQGTGA. The CDR3 sequence is 14 residues long. The CDR3 reads CASGRQGLVNEQFF. The CDR3 DNA reads TGTGCCAGCGGCCGGCAGGGACTCGTCAATGAGCAGTTCTTC.

The chain joins TRBV18 to TRBJ2-2; D uncertain. From germline, CDR1 is KGHSH and CDR2 LQKENI. The V end lost 6 bases, the J end lost 3 bases, and 14 bases lay between the germline ends. This CDR3 region has 15 residues. The DNA for the CDR3 is TGTGCCAGCTCCCCCGCAAGAGGAGACACCGGGGAGCTGTTTTTT. Protein product: CASSPARGDTGELFF.

The rearrangement uses TRBV4-1 and TRBJ1-1; 9 bases agree with TRBD1. The trim removed 4 bases at V and 3 bases at J, leaving 3 bases unmatched. The germline V gene encodes CDR1 MGHRA and CDR2 YSYEKL. The CDR3 is 14 amino acids. CDR3 region: CASSLWDRDTEAFF. CDR3 bases: TGCGCCAGCAGCCTATGGGACAGGGACACTGAAGCTTTCTTT.

J is TRBJ2-4 and V is TRBV5-1, with TRBD2 matching 9 bases. Trimming removed 2 bases from V and 0 bases from J; junction bases left unmatched: 9. Germline V gene data show CDR1 as SGHRS and CDR2 as YFSETQ. The CDR3 has 18 amino acids. The CDR3 DNA follows: TGCGCCAGCAGCTTTACAGTGGCGGGGGGGCCAGCCAAAAACATTCAGTACTTC. This sequence encodes CASSFTVAGGPAKNIQYF.

The gene calls are TRBV11-1 and TRBJ2-6; perhaps TRBD1 as D (5 bases). CDR1 and CDR2 (germline): SGHAT, FQDESV (reference sequence). V was trimmed by 5 bases and J by 0 bases, leaving 17 bases between them. CDR3 length: 18 residues. CDR3 in DNA: TGTGCCAGCAGCCCCCCGCCAGGGAAATCCTCTGGGGCCAACGTCCTGACTTTC. It specifies CASSPPPGKSSGANVLTF.

This chain uses TRBV10-3 with TRBJ1-1; the match to TRBD1 covers 7 bases. V trimming: 6 bases; J trimming: 4 bases; junction bases outside the gene matches: 2. The CDR3 has 12 amino acids. Germline CDR1 and CDR2: ENHRY and SYGVKD. The DNA of the CDR3 is TGTGCCATCAGGTCAGGGGGCACTGAAGCTTTCTTT. Translating it yields CAIRSGGTEAFF.

V and J are TRBV28 and TRBJ2-5; D perhaps matches TRBD1 (6 bases). CDR1 and CDR2 (germline): MDHEN, SYDVKM. CDR3 size: 12 residues. Deletions cut 5 bases from V and 7 bases from J, with 11 bases between. CDR3 coding DNA: TGTGCCAGCAGTCGCCGCAGGGGGACCCAGTACTTC. Protein product: CASSRRRGTQYF.

The V and J genes are TRBV11-2 and TRBJ1-1; 8 bases align to TRBD1. Per germline, CDR1 SGHAT and CDR2 FQNNGV. The CDR3 has 13 amino acids. Losses at the gene ends were 3 bases for V and 6 bases for J; bases not matched to a gene: 3. CDR3: CASSLDRDSEAFF. CDR3 nucleotides: TGTGCCAGCAGCTTGGACAGGGATTCTGAAGCTTTCTTT.

The chain carries TRBV7-8 and TRBJ2-5; tentative D call: TRBD2 (6 bases). V dropped 8 bases and J dropped 5 bases, with 12 bases sitting between them. The CDR3 consists of 12 residues. In germline, CDR1 is SGHVS, CDR2 FQNEAQ. The CDR3 loop reads CASSWGDETQYF. For the CDR3, the DNA is TGTGCCAGCTCTTGGGGGGACGAGACCCAGTACTTC. The full variable domain, in which reference TRBV7-8 and TRBJ2-5 provide the parts outside the CDR3, is GAGVSQSPRYKVAKRGQDVALRCDPISGHVSLFWYQQALGQGPEFLTYFQNEAQLDKSGLPSDRFFAERPEGSVSTLKIQRTQQEDSAVYLCASSWGDETQYFGPGTRLLVL.

The chain combines TRBV7-9 with TRBJ2-7, with D uncertain. CDR1 is SEHNR, CDR2 FQNEAQ, per germline (reference sequence). There are 14 residues in the CDR3. V was pared by 1 base and J by 6 bases, with 13 bases between. CDR3 region: CASSLVNSLGEQYF. The CDR3 DNA is TGTGCCAGCAGCTTAGTGAACAGTTTAGGCGAGCAGTACTTC.

The CDR3 loop is CASRLAGQDTQYF. CDR3 in DNA: TGTGCCAGCAGGCTAGCGGGGCAAGATACGCAGTATTTT. The chain joins TRBV6-1 to TRBJ2-3, with 9 bases matching TRBD2. Germline V gene sequence: CDR1 MNHNS, CDR2 SASEGT. This CDR3 is built from 13 residues. Trimming at V came to 6 bases and at J to 5 bases, leaving 3 bases not matched to a gene.

The rearrangement links TRBV5-1 to TRBJ1-5, with TRBD1 matching 7 bases. V gave up 2 bases and J gave up 5 bases; unmatched junction bases: 4. This CDR3 spans 14 amino acids. The germline V gene has CDR1 SGHRS and CDR2 YFSETQ. The CDR3 protein is CASSFEGADQPQHF. In DNA, the CDR3 is TGCGCCAGCAGCTTCGAGGGGGCGGATCAGCCCCAGCATTTT.

CDR3: CASSHRLGTGSNQPQHF. DNA for the CDR3: TGTGCCAGCAGCCATAGACTCGGGACAGGGAGCAATCAGCCCCAGCATTTT. This rearrangement joins TRBV9 to TRBJ1-5; 9 bases align to TRBD1. V shed 4 bases and J 1 base; nucleotides not matched to a gene: 9. CDR3 size: 17 residues. The germline V gene has CDR1 SGDLS and CDR2 YYNGEE.

The chain has TRBV15 and TRBJ2-1; D is perhaps TRBD1 (6 bases). Trimming cost V 1 base and J 1 base, with 8 bases left between them. The CDR3 length is 15 residues. Germline V gene data show CDR1 as LNHNV and CDR2 as YYDKDF (reference sequence). CDR3 nucleotide sequence: TGTGCCACCAGCAGAGCAGGACAGTCCTACAATGAGCAGTTCTTC. Its protein is CATSRAGQSYNEQFF.

This rearrangement joins TRBV10-3 to TRBJ2-7; TRBD1 matches 8 bases. CDR1 ENHRY and CDR2 SYGVKD come from the germline V gene. CDR3 size: 14 residues. V lost 4 bases to trimming and J lost 0 bases; unmatched junction nucleotides: 2. The CDR3 region has the DNA TGTGCCATCAGTGGGACAGGGCTCTCCTACGAGCAGTACTTC. It specifies CAISGTGLSYEQYF.

The chain joins TRBV4-1 to TRBJ1-1; 8 nucleotides agree with TRBD1. CDR1 and CDR2 (germline): MGHRA, YSYEKL. J lost 4 bases, V lost 1 base, and 5 bases had no gene match. This CDR3 has 15 amino acids. CDR3 amino acids: CASSQAPQGATEAFF. CDR3 DNA: TGCGCCAGCAGCCAAGCTCCTCAGGGGGCCACTGAAGCTTTCTTT.

With regard to this clone: At one end the junction does not follow the germline gene, possibly because of a read error. The same CDR3 arises from other DNA sequences in this sample as well. V usage is TRBV4-1 and J usage is TRBJ1-5, with 8 bases matching TRBD1. The V gene's germline CDR1 is MGHRA and CDR2 YSYEKL. This CDR3 is built from 15 residues. DNA for the CDR3: TGCGCCAGCAGCCATTATCAGGGGGCAACTCAGCCTCAGCATTTT. Its protein product is CASSHYQGATQPQHF.

The J gene is TRBJ1-2, the V gene TRBV18, with D possibly matching TRBD1 (5 bases). CDR1 KGHSH and CDR2 LQKENI come from the germline V gene. The CDR3 has 16 amino acids. V lost 2 bases and J 6 bases, leaving 19 bases between the germline ends. The CDR3 nucleotides are TGTGCCAGCTCACCAACCGTCCCAGGGAAGGATGATGGCTACACCTTC. Encoded protein: CASSPTVPGKDDGYTF.

This clone occurred a few times. The chain links TRBV7-9 to TRBJ2-5; 11 nucleotides agree with TRBD1. V was clipped by 5 bases and J by 5 bases; unmatched bases: 10. Germline V gene lookup returns CDR1 SEHNR and CDR2 FQNEAQ (reference sequence). The CDR3 sequence is 16 residues long. The DNA for the CDR3 is TGTGCCAGCAGCCCCCCTCTTAGGACAGGGGGCGAGACCCAGTACTTC. Encoded protein: CASSPPLRTGGETQYF. Variable domain in full (rest from reference TRBV7-9 and TRBJ2-5): DTGVSQNPRHKITKRGQNVTFRCDPISEHNRLYWYRQTLGQGPEFLTYFQNEAQLEKSRLLSDRFSAERPKGSFSTLEIQRTEQGDSAMYLCASSPPLRTGGETQYFGPGTRLLVL.

This chain links TRBV11-2 with TRBJ2-2, with 7 nucleotides matching TRBD1. The CDR3 loop spans 16 amino acids. Germline loops: CDR1 SGHAT, CDR2 FQNNGV. The ends lost 1 base at V and 6 bases at J; junction bases unmatched: 8. In nucleotides, the CDR3 is TGTGCCAGCAGCTTAGTTCCCCAGGGGGTTGCCGGGGAGCTGTTTTTT. Its protein is CASSLVPQGVAGELFF.

The chain carries TRBV6-4 and TRBJ1-1; tentative D call: TRBD1 (5 bases). V gave up 6 bases and J gave up 4 bases, with 15 bases separating them. CDR1 is MRHNA and CDR2 is SNTAGT in the germline V gene. This CDR3 is 14 amino acids long. The CDR3: CASSPSAGRTEAFF. CDR3 nucleotide sequence: TGTGCCAGCAGCCCTTCAGCGGGGCGCACTGAAGCTTTCTTT.

The chain employs TRBV9 and TRBJ1-2; D is possibly TRBD1 (5 bases). Germline V gene data show CDR1 as SGDLS and CDR2 as YYNGEE. The CDR3 has 14 amino acids. V gave up 0 bases and J gave up 7 bases, with 13 bases separating them. CDR3 residues: CASSVEGQGGGYTF. Here the CDR3 DNA reads TGTGCCAGCAGCGTAGAGGGTCAGGGAGGTGGCTACACCTTC.

The chain carries TRBV4-1 and TRBJ2-5; D is possibly TRBD2 (6 bases). The CDR3 spans 14 residues. Germline V gene sequence: CDR1 MGHRA, CDR2 YSYEKL. With 1 base removed from V and 7 bases from J, the gap between germline ends came to 13 bases. As DNA, the CDR3 is TGCGCCAGCAGCCAAGTTGGAGGGCGGGGGACCCAGTACTTC. It specifies CASSQVGGRGTQYF.

Concerning this clone itself: The same CDR3 arises from other DNA sequences in this sample as well. This sequence joins TRBV9 and TRBJ2-5, with 8 bases that match TRBD2. This CDR3 has 14 residues. Germline V gene lookup returns CDR1 SGDLS and CDR2 YYNGEE. After removal of 0 bases from V and 4 bases from J, the junction contained 2 bases not matched to a gene. CDR3 DNA sequence: TGTGCCAGCAGCGTAGTCGGGGGGGGAGAGACCCAGTACTTC. Translation gives CASSVVGGGETQYF.

This chain uses TRBV18 with TRBJ1-2; 8 nucleotides agree with TRBD1. Per germline, CDR1 KGHSH and CDR2 LQKENI. This CDR3 has 13 amino acids. V was pared by 5 bases and J by 8 bases, with 7 bases of the junction left unmatched. CDR3: CASSSQGATGYTF. The CDR3 coding sequence is TGTGCCAGCTCAAGCCAGGGGGCGACCGGCTACACCTTC. Full variable domain (remainder filled in from reference TRBV18 and TRBJ1-2): NAGVMQNPRHLVRRRGQEARLRCSPMKGHSHVYWYRQLPEEGLKFMVYLQKENIIDESGMPKERFSAEFPKEGPSILRIQQVVRGDSAAYFCASSSQGATGYTFGSGTRLTVV.